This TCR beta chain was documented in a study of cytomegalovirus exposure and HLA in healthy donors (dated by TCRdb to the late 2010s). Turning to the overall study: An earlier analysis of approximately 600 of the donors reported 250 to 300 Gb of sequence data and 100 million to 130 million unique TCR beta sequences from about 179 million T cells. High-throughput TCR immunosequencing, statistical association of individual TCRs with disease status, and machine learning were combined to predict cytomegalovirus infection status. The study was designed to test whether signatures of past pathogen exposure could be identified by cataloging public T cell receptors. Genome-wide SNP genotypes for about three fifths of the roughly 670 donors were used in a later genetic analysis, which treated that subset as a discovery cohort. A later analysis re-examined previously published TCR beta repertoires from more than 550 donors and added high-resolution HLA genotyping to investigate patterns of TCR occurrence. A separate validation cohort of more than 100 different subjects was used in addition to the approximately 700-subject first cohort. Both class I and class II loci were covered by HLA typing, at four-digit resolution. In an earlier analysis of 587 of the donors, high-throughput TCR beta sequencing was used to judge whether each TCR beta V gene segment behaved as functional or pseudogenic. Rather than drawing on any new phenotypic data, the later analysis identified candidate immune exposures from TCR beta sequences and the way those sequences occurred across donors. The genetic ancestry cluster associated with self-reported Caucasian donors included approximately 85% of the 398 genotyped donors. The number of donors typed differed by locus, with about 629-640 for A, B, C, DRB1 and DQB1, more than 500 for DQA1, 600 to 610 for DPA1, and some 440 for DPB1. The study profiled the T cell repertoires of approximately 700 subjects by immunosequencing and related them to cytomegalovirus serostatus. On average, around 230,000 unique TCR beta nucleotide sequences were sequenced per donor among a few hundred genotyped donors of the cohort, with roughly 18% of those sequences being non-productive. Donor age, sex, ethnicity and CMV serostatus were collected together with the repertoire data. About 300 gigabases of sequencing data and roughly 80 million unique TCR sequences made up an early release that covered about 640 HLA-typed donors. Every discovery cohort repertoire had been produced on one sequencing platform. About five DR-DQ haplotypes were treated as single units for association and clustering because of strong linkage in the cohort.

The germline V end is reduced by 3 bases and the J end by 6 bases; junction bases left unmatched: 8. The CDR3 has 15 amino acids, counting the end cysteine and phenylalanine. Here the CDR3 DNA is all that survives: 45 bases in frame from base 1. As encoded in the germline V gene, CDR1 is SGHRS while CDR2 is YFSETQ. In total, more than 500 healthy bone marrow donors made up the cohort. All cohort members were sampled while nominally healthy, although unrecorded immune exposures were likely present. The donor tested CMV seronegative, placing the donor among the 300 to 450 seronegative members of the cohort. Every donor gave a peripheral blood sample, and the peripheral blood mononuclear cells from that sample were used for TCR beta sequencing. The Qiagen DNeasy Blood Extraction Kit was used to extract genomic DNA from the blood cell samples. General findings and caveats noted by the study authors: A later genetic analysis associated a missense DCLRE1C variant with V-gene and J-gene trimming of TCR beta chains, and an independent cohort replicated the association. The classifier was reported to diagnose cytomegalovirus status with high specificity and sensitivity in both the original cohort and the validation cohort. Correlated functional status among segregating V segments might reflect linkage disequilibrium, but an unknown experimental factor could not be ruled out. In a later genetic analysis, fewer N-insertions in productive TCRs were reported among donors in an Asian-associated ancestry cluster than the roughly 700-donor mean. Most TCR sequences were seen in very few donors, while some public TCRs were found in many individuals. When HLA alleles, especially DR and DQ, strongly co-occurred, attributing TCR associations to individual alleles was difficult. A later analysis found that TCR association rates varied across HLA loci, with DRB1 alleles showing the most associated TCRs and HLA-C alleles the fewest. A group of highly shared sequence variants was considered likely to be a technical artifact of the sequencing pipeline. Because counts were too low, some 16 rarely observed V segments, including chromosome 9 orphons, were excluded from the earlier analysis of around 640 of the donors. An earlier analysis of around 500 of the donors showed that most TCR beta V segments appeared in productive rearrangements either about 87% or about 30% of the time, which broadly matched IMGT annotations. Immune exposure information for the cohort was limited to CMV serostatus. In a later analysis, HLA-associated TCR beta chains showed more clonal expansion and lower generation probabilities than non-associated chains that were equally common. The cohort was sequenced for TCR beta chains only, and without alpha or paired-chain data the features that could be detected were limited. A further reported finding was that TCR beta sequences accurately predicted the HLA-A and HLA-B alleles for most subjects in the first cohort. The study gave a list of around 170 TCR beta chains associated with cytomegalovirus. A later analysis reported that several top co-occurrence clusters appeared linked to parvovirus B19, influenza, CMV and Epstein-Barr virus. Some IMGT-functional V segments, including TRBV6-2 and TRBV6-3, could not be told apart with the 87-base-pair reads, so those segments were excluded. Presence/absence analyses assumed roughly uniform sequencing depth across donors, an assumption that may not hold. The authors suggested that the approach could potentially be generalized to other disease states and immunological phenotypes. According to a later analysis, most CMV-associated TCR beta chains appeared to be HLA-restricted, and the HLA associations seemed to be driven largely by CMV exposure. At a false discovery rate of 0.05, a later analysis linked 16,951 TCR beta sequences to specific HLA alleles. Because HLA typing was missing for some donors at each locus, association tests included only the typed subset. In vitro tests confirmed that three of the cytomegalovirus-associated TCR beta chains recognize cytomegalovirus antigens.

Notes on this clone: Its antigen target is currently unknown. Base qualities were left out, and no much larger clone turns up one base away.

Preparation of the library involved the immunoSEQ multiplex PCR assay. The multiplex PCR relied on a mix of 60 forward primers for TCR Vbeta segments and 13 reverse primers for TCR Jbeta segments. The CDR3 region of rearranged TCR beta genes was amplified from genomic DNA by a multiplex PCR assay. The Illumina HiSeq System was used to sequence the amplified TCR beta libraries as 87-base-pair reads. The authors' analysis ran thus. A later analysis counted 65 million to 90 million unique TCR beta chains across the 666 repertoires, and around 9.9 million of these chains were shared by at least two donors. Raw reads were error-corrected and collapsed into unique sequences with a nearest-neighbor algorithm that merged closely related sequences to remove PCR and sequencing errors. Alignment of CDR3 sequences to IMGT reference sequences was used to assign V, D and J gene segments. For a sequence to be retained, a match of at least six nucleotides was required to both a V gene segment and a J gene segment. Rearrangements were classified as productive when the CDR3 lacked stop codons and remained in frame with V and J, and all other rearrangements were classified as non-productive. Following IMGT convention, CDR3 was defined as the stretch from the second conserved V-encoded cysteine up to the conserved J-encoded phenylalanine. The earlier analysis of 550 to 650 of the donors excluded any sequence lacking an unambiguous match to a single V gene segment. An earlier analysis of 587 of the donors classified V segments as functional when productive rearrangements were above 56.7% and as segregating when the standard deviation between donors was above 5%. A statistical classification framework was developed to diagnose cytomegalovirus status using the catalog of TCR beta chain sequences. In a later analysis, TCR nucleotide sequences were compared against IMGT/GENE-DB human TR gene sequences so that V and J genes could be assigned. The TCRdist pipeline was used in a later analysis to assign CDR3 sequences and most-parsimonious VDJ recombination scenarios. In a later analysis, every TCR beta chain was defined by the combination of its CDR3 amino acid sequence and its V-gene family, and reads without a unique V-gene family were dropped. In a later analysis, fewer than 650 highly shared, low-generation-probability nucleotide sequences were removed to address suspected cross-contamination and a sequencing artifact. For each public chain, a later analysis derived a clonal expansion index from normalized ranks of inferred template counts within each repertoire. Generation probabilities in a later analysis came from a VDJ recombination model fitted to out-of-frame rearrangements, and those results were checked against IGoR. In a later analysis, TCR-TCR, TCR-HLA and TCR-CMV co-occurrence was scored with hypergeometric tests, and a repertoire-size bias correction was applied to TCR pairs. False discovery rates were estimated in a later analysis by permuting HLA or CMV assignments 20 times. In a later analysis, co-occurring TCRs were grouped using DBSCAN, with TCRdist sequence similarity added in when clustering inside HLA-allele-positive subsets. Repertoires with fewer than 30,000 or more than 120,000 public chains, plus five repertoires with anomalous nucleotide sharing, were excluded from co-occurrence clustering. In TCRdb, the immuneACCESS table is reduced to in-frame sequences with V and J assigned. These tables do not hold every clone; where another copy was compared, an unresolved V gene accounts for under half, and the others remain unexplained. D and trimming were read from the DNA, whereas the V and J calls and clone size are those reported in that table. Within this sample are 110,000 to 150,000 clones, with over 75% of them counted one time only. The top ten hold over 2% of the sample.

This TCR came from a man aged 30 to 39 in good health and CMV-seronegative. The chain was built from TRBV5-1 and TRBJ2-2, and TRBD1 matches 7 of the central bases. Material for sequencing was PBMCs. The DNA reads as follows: TGCGCCAGCAGCTCCCGGGACAGCGGTTCCGGGGAGCTGTTTTTT. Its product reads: CASSSRDSGSGELFF.